This T cell receptor beta chain was captured by sequencing in a study of cytomegalovirus exposure and HLA in healthy donors. Turning to the study itself: Findings of an earlier analysis included 110 million or so unique TCR beta sequences from 180 million or so T cells.

In regard to this clone: Its specificity is not known.

PCR involved 60 Vbeta and 13 Jbeta primers. The method was immunoSEQ multiplex PCR; TCRdb's version includes in-frame clones alone and lacks a portion of them. The sample consists of approximately 160,000 clones, 68% of them appearing once. V shed 0 bases, J shed 4 bases, and the junction held 3 bases outside the gene matches. This CDR3 is 14 amino acids long. Looked up from germline, CDR1 is SGHRS and CDR2 is YFSETQ. General study points: Later analysis found that TCR beta chains associated with HLA were more clonally expanded than other, equally common chains. The Asian-associated ancestry cluster reportedly had fewer N-insertions than the approximately 610-donor mean in a later analysis.

The clonotype originates from a middle-aged man in good health and CMV-seronegative. The specimen was PBMCs. V and J are TRBV5-1 and TRBJ1-1, with 7 positions matching TRBD1. CDR3 nucleotides: TGCGCCAGCAGCTTGGTGGCAGGGGGCACTGAAGCTTTCTTT. Protein product: CASSLVAGGTEAFF.